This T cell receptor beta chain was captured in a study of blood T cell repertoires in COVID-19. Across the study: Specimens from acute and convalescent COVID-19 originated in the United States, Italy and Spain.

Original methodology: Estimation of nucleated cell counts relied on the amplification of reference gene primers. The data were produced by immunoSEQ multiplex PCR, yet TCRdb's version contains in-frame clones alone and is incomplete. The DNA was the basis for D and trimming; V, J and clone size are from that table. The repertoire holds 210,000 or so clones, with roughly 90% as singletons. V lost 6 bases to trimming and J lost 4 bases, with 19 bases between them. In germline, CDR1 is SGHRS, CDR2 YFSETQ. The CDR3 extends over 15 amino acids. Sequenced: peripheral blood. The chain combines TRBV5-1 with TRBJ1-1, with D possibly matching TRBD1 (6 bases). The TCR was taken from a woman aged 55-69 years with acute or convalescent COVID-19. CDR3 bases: TGCGCCAGCAAAGGTAGTAGCGGGGGCGGCACTGAAGCTTTCTTT. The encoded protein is CASKGSSGGGTEAFF.